These 30 T cell receptor beta chains share one sample of origin, sequenced in a study of shared clonotypes between healthy human individuals. Produced via immunoSEQ multiplex PCR; TCRdb's table is partial and in-frame only. The sample records a few million clones, just over 90% being singletons. Input material: naive CD4+ T cells from PBMCs. Regarding subset: CD45RA+ positively selected. These receptors all come from a man between 18 and 29 years old in good health. Some clones in this sample may be carry-over from other donors' samples.

Details on this clone: This same CDR3 is encoded by further DNA sequences in the sample. This rearrangement joins TRBV7-3 to TRBJ1-1; 9 bases agree with TRBD1. The CDR3 extends over 13 amino acids. The germline V gene encodes CDR1 SGHTA and CDR2 FQGTGA. Losses at the gene ends were 5 bases for V and 5 bases for J; bases not matched to a gene: 3. The CDR3 bases are TGTGCCAGCAGCCCGACAGGGGGGACTGAAGCTTTCTTT. This encodes CASSPTGGTEAFF.

Worth noting for this clone: This CDR3 is also generated by other DNA sequences in the sample. The genes are TRBV18 and TRBJ2-7, with 13 bases fitting TRBD2. Germline assignment: CDR1 KGHSH and CDR2 LQKENI. CDR3 length: 15 amino acids. V gave up 5 bases and J gave up 0 bases; unmatched junction bases: 1. Here the CDR3 reads CASSGTSGTSYEQYF. The CDR3 DNA follows: TGTGCCAGCTCAGGGACTAGCGGGACCTCCTACGAGCAGTACTTC.

The chain carries TRBV9 and TRBJ2-7, with 9 positions matching TRBD2. In germline, CDR1 is SGDLS, CDR2 YYNGEE. The CDR3 is made up of 13 amino acids. V shed 3 bases, J shed 3 bases, and the junction held 1 base outside the gene matches. CDR3 residues: CASSGLADYEQYF. CDR3 in DNA: TGTGCCAGCAGCGGACTAGCGGACTACGAGCAGTACTTC.

The V and J genes are TRBV7-9 and TRBJ1-2, with 7 bases matching TRBD1. The CDR3 contains 14 residues. V lost 5 bases and J lost 0; bases outside the gene matches: 3. Germline loops: CDR1 SEHNR, CDR2 FQNEAQ (reference sequence). CDR3 loop: CASSKTGTNYGYTF. DNA for the CDR3: TGTGCCAGCAGCAAGACAGGGACTAACTATGGCTACACCTTC.

The chain links TRBV11-3 to TRBJ2-3; 7 bases agree with TRBD1. Unmatched junction bases numbered 4, after V lost 4 bases and J lost 0 bases. The CDR3 covers 15 residues. Germline values: CDR1 SGHNT, CDR2 YENEEA. CDR3 protein: CASSSGGLSTDTQYF. The CDR3 DNA sequence: TGTGCCAGCAGCTCAGGGGGTTTAAGCACAGATACGCAGTATTTT.

J is TRBJ2-7 and V is TRBV25-1; no firm D call. The CDR3 extends over 11 amino acids. V shed 4 bases and J shed 4 bases, with 5 bases lying between them. Germline V gives CDR1 MGHDK, CDR2 SYGVNS. Here the CDR3 DNA reads TGTGCCAGCAGTGGCTGGTACGAGCAGTACTTC. Residues: CASSGWYEQYF.

The rearrangement uses TRBV9 and TRBJ2-5; 7 bases align to TRBD2. The CDR3 contains 14 residues. Germline V CDR1 and CDR2: SGDLS, YYNGEE. The ends lost 0 bases at V and 3 bases at J; junction bases unmatched: 2. CDR3: CASSVAAGEETQYF. CDR3 sequence (DNA): TGTGCCAGCAGCGTAGCGGCGGGAGAAGAGACCCAGTACTTC.

The chain links TRBV2 to TRBJ2-5; D ambiguous. Germline CDR1 reads SNHLY; CDR2 reads FYNNEI. V lost 6 bases and J 2 bases, leaving 10 bases between the germline ends. The CDR3 is made up of 13 amino acids. CDR3 DNA: TGTGCCAGCAGCCAGGTCGTGCAAGAGACCCAGTACTTC. Translated, it gives CASSQVVQETQYF.

This clone was detected only once. This chain connects TRBV7-8 to TRBJ2-1; 7 bases line up with TRBD2. Germline trimming cut 5 bases from V and 5 bases from J; bases unmatched to any gene: 9. Germline CDR1 SGHVS, CDR2 FQNEAQ. CDR3 length equals 15 residues. CDR3 amino acids: CASSLGTGTNNEQFF. The CDR3 nucleotides are TGTGCCAGCAGCCTAGGAACCGGGACTAACAATGAGCAGTTCTTC.

J is TRBJ2-5 and V is TRBV4-1; 11 positions match TRBD1. CDR1 MGHRA and CDR2 YSYEKL come from the germline V gene. CDR3 length: 14 residues. The V and J ends lost 4 bases and 4 bases, in that order; junction bases with no gene match: 2. CDR3 loop: CASSRTGGPETQYF. For the CDR3, the DNA is TGCGCCAGCAGCCGGACAGGGGGCCCAGAGACCCAGTACTTC.

About this clone itself: This specimen includes other DNA sequences encoding the same CDR3. The rearrangement uses TRBV5-1 and TRBJ2-3; 7 bases are shared with TRBD1. Germline CDR1 SGHRS, CDR2 YFSETQ. The CDR3 is 14 amino acids. Germline trimming cut 0 bases from V and 4 bases from J; bases unmatched to any gene: 2. CDR3 in amino acids: CASSLAQGADTQYF. CDR3 nucleotide sequence: TGCGCCAGCAGCTTGGCTCAGGGGGCAGATACGCAGTATTTT.

The genes are TRBV6-5 and TRBJ1-3, with D possibly TRBD1 on 6 matching bases. The V end lost 2 bases, the J end lost 1 base, and 12 bases lay between the germline ends. CDR1 is MNHEY, CDR2 SVGAGI, per germline. The CDR3 contains 16 residues. CDR3 sequence: CASSYGGSLSGNTIYF. CDR3 nucleotide sequence: TGTGCCAGCAGTTACGGGGGCAGTCTTTCTGGAAACACCATATATTTT.

The chain joins TRBV28 to TRBJ2-2; D is undetermined. V was clipped by 3 bases and J by 4 bases, with 12 bases between them. The CDR3 is made up of 15 amino acids. The germline V gene encodes CDR1 MDHEN and CDR2 SYDVKM. CDR3 nucleotides: TGTGCCAGCAGTTTCTTGAGCGCCGGCACCGGGGAGCTGTTTTTT. It specifies CASSFLSAGTGELFF.

The V and J genes are TRBV14 and TRBJ1-1; D is uncertain. The length of the CDR3 is 14 residues. The ends were cut back, 3 bases at V and 0 bases at J, with 8 bases in the middle. CDR1 is SGHDN, CDR2 FVKESK, per germline. This CDR3 is CASSHWTVNTEAFF. CDR3 nucleotides: TGTGCCAGCAGCCATTGGACTGTGAACACTGAAGCTTTCTTT. Using reference TRBV14 and TRBJ1-1 for the parts outside the CDR3, the full variable domain is EAGVTQFPSHSVIEKGQTVTLRCDPISGHDNLYWYRRVMGKEIKFLLHFVKESKQDESGMPNNRFLAERTGGTYSTLKVQPAELEDSGVYFCASSHWTVNTEAFFGQGTRLTVV.

The V gene is TRBV11-2, the J gene TRBJ2-1; 7 nucleotides line up with TRBD2. The CDR3 sequence is 16 residues long. The J segment lost 2 bases and the V segment lost 5 bases, leaving 9 bases of the junction unmatched. From germline, CDR1 is SGHAT and CDR2 FQNNGV. CDR3 DNA: TGTGCCAGCAGCCCCCTTACGGGGGGAACCTACAATGAGCAGTTCTTC. Its protein product is CASSPLTGGTYNEQFF.

The V and J genes are TRBV5-4 and TRBJ2-1, with 10 bases lining up with TRBD1. Unmatched junction bases numbered 5, after V lost 4 bases and J lost 4 bases. This CDR3 has 15 residues. Germline V gene lookup returns CDR1 SGHNT and CDR2 YYREEE (reference sequence). The CDR3 here is CASSMDRGAYNEQFF. The CDR3 DNA reads TGTGCCAGCAGCATGGACAGGGGGGCATACAATGAGCAGTTCTTC. Using reference TRBV5-4 and TRBJ2-1 for the parts outside the CDR3, the full variable domain is ETGVTQSPTHLIKTRGQQVTLRCSSQSGHNTVSWYQQALGQGPQFIFQYYREEENGRGNFPPRFSGLQFPNYSSELNVNALELDDSALYLCASSMDRGAYNEQFFGPGTRLTVL.

This clone was seen a handful of times. The rearrangement joins TRBV5-4 to TRBJ1-1, with D perhaps TRBD1 (5 bases). This CDR3 contains 15 residues. The V gene lost 4 bases and the J gene lost 2 bases, with 15 bases spanning the gap. The V gene's germline CDR1 is SGHNT and CDR2 YYREEE (reference sequence). CDR3 sequence reads: CASSQGGALNTEAFF. DNA for the CDR3: TGTGCCAGCAGCCAGGGCGGGGCGTTAAACACTGAAGCTTTCTTT.

The rearrangement links TRBV28 to TRBJ1-5; D is unresolved. Germline V gene data show CDR1 as MDHEN and CDR2 as SYDVKM. V shed 2 bases and J shed 7 bases, with 6 bases lying between them. CDR3 length: 12 amino acids. This chain's CDR3 is CASSLAQQPQHF. Written as DNA, the CDR3 is TGTGCCAGCAGTTTAGCGCAACAGCCCCAGCATTTT. The full variable domain, rest sourced from reference TRBV28 and TRBJ1-5, is DVKVTQSSRYLVKRTGEKVFLECVQDMDHENMFWYRQDPGLGLRLIYFSYDVKMKEKGDIPEGYSVSREKKERFSLILESASTNQTSMYLCASSLAQQPQHFGDGTRLSIL.

The chain employs TRBV9 and TRBJ2-3; 8 bases match TRBD2. Trimming cost V 2 bases and J 4 bases; bases outside gene matches: 3. This CDR3 contains 14 residues. Germline V lookup: CDR1 SGDLS, CDR2 YYNGEE. CDR3 protein: CASSVTSDPDTQYF. The CDR3 region has the DNA TGTGCCAGCAGCGTGACTAGCGACCCAGATACGCAGTATTTT.

The rearrangement links TRBV30 to TRBJ2-1, with D possibly TRBD2 on 5 matching bases. CDR1 GTSNPN and CDR2 SVGIG come from the germline V gene (reference sequence). This CDR3 has 14 amino acids. Trimming removed 2 bases at V and 4 bases at J, with 12 bases between. As DNA, the CDR3 is TGTGCCTGGAGTCCCCCGGGGTCTTACAATGAGCAGTTCTTC. Translating gives CAWSPPGSYNEQFF.

The chain is built from TRBV5-8 and TRBJ2-5; D possibly corresponds to TRBD2 (5 bases). Germline assignment: CDR1 SGHTS and CDR2 YDEGEE. The CDR3 has 15 residues. The V end lost 1 base, the J end lost 0 bases, and 10 bases lay between the germline ends. The CDR3 reads CASSLITGNQETQYF. CDR3 nucleotide sequence: TGTGCCAGCAGCTTGATTACGGGGAACCAAGAGACCCAGTACTTC.

The chain uses TRBV9 and TRBJ2-7, with a tentative D call TRBD1 (6 bases). The CDR3 consists of 15 residues. Germline values: CDR1 SGDLS, CDR2 YYNGEE. V was shortened by 0 bases and J by 2 bases, with 12 bases between the two germline ends. The CDR3: CASSVAGQPTYEQYF. The CDR3 coding sequence is TGTGCCAGCAGCGTAGCAGGACAGCCAACCTACGAGCAGTACTTC.

V and J are TRBV28 and TRBJ1-5, with D hard to call. The CDR3 loop spans 16 amino acids. Germline V gives CDR1 MDHEN, CDR2 SYDVKM. The germline V and J ends were trimmed by 6 bases and 4 bases, with 19 bases remaining between them. For the CDR3, the DNA is TGTGCCAGCAGACCGGACTTGGGAAGAGTGAATCAGCCCCAGCATTTT. The encoded protein is CASRPDLGRVNQPQHF.

The chain joins TRBV7-2 to TRBJ2-7, with D perhaps being TRBD1 or TRBD2 (5 bases each). V lost 6 bases and J lost 0, with 21 bases in between. Germline V gene data show CDR1 as SGHTA and CDR2 as FQGNSA. The CDR3 has 17 amino acids. CDR3 amino acids: CASRDPQGDSPSYEQYF. Written as DNA, the CDR3 is TGTGCCAGCAGAGATCCTCAGGGAGACTCGCCCTCCTACGAGCAGTACTTC.

In its sample, this clone was seen once. V usage is TRBV27 and J usage is TRBJ2-7; the D gene could be TRBD1 or TRBD2 (5 bases each). V gave up 5 bases and J gave up 7 bases, with 18 bases separating them. The CDR3 has 14 residues. Germline loops: CDR1 MNHEY, CDR2 SMNVEV (reference sequence). CDR3 protein: CASSPVWGTEEQYF. The CDR3 DNA reads TGTGCCAGCAGTCCTGTTTGGGGGACGGAGGAGCAGTACTTC.

V usage is TRBV7-2 and J usage is TRBJ1-4, with TRBD1 matching over 7 bases. J lost 10 bases, V lost 4 bases, and 6 bases had no gene match. Germline V gives CDR1 SGHTA, CDR2 FQGNSA. This CDR3 has 13 residues. The CDR3 loop reads CASSSTGLAKLFF. As DNA, the CDR3 is TGTGCCAGCAGCTCGACAGGGTTGGCAAAACTGTTTTTT.

This chain joins TRBV28 and TRBJ2-7; a weak D match, TRBD2 (5 bases). V dropped 1 base and J dropped 0 bases, with 10 bases sitting between them. Germline CDR1 reads MDHEN; CDR2 reads SYDVKM. The length of the CDR3 is 15 residues. This chain's CDR3 is CASSLFRRSSYEQYF. The CDR3 DNA is TGTGCCAGCAGTTTATTCCGGAGGAGCTCCTACGAGCAGTACTTC.

In this sample, this clone turned up a few times. The chain has TRBV19 and TRBJ1-1; 7 bases are shared with TRBD1. J was trimmed by 6 bases and V by 5 bases; bases with no gene match: 6. The CDR3 is 13 amino acids. Per germline, CDR1 LNHDA and CDR2 SQIVND (reference sequence). The CDR3 DNA reads TGTGCCAGTAGTGCCGTGGGACAGTCTGAAGCTTTCTTT. It specifies CASSAVGQSEAFF. The full variable domain, completed using reference TRBV19 and TRBJ1-1, is DGGITQSPKYLFRKEGQNVTLSCEQNLNHDAMYWYRQDPGQGLRLIYYSQIVNDFQKGDIAEGYSVSREKKESFPLTVTSAQKNPTAFYLCASSAVGQSEAFFGQGTRLTVV.

The chain carries TRBV30 and TRBJ2-5, with D uncertain. With 0 bases removed from V and 9 bases from J, the gap between germline ends came to 8 bases. The CDR3 totals 11 residues. The germline V gene encodes CDR1 GTSNPN and CDR2 SVGIG (reference sequence). The DNA of the CDR3 is TGTGCCTGGAGTGTTTCCATTCCCCAGTACTTC. As protein: CAWSVSIPQYF.

This rearrangement joins TRBV28 to TRBJ2-7, with unresolved D. The CDR3 covers 12 residues. V was clipped by 3 bases and J by 6 bases, with 9 bases between them. Germline-derived CDR1 and CDR2 are MDHEN and SYDVKM. The CDR3: CASSFLAGEQYF. The DNA of the CDR3 is TGTGCCAGCAGTTTTCTGGCAGGCGAGCAGTACTTC.